The source of this T cell receptor beta chain is a study of blood T cell repertoires in COVID-19. In the study overall: T cells, B-cell-depleted T cells, or PBMCs supplied cDNA or gDNA.

The participants were between roughly 18 and 89 years old and came from 24 US areas. Clinical history as reported by participants underpinned cohort assignment. Germline CDR1 and CDR2: MDHEN and SYDVKM. The CDR3 is 16 residues long. The J segment lost 6 bases and the V segment lost 6 bases, leaving 10 bases of the junction unmatched. Original analysis: The authors estimated nucleated cell counts from reference gene primer amplification. Some clones are missing from TCRdb's copy, which holds only in-frame ones; the method was immunoSEQ multiplex PCR. Clonal size and the V and J genes are those of that table, whereas D and trimming came from the DNA. The table shows some 290,000 clones, with 89% occurring only once.

V is TRBV28 and J is TRBJ2-2; 10 bases fit TRBD1. Sequenced: PBMCs or T cells enriched from blood (not recorded which). The sequence derives from a woman aged 30 to 39 who had recovered from COVID-19. CDR3 bases: TGTGCCAGCAGACATCCCGGGACAGGGGTAGCCGGGGAGCTGTTTTTT. Residues: CASRHPGTGVAGELFF.